This TCR beta chain was identified in a study of T cells in Graves' hyperthyroidism and ophthalmopathy. Points from the study as a whole: A model of 13 V-J pairs discriminated ophthalmopathy from stable hyperthyroidism.

To note about this clonotype: What it binds is not known.

RNA transcripts gave rise to amplified TCR beta CDR3 regions. The study used the HTBI primer set for a first-round RT-PCR of the TCR CDR3. TCRdb ran MiXCR on the multiplex PCR reads and lists one entry per CDR3 protein. The data show 340,000 or so distinct CDR3 sequences, roughly 17% seen once. The CDR3 length is 17 residues. Germline assignment: CDR1 SGHVS and CDR2 FQNEAQ. V dropped 7 bases and J dropped 0 bases, with 19 bases sitting between them. J is TRBJ2-1 and V is TRBV7-8, with D perhaps matching TRBD1 (5 bases). This clonotype was sampled from a man aged 25 to 40 with Graves' hyperthyroidism. Specimen: blood. The CDR3 bases are TGTGCCAGCATCCCTGCCAGGGCAGGTCACTCCTACAATGAGCAGTTCTTC. This codes for CASIPARAGHSYNEQFF.